The rows below give T cell receptor beta chains drawn from one sample of a study of CD8+ T cells in alopecia areata. Some clones are missing from TCRdb's copy, which holds only in-frame ones; the method was immunoSEQ multiplex PCR. Counted here are some 150,000 clones, just over 65% occurring once; the ten biggest clones make up roughly an eighth. The sample consisted of CD8+ T cells sorted from blood, taken at week 0. The receptors come from a human donor with alopecia areata. CDR3s include the opening cysteine and the closing phenylalanine or tryptophan. Fields, in order: D gene, V gene, J gene, clone size, CDR3 protein, CDR3 DNA. A D gene is named only where the DNA matches it firmly. A clone size is listed for some rows: how often the clone was seen (once, few, many), or a class if it is expanded.

D: .; V: TRBV6-5; J: TRBJ2-5; size: .; CDR3: CASSPDIRETQYF; DNA: TGTGCCAGCAGCCCGGACATTCGAGAGACCCAGTACTTC
D: TRBD1; V: TRBV5-1; J: TRBJ1-2; size: few; CDR3: CASSLGQGNYGYTF; DNA: TGCGCCAGCAGCTTGGGACAGGGAAACTATGGCTACACCTTC
D: .; V: TRBV10-2; J: TRBJ2-3; size: .; CDR3: CASKDDTQYF; DNA: TGCGCCAGCAAGGATGATACGCAGTATTTT
D: TRBD2; V: TRBV4-1; J: TRBJ2-7; size: .; CDR3: CASSQAQTSGGEQYF; DNA: TGCGCCAGCAGCCAGGCACAAACTAGCGGGGGCGAGCAGTACTTC
D: .; V: TRBV5-6; J: TRBJ1-1; size: .; CDR3: CASSLGLEAFF; DNA: TGTGCCAGCAGCCTGGGACTTGAAGCTTTCTTT
D: TRBD1; V: TRBV29-1; J: TRBJ2-7; size: .; CDR3: CSVYDRGNEQYF; DNA: TGCAGCGTTTACGACAGGGGCAACGAGCAGTACTTC
D: .; V: TRBV9; J: TRBJ2-1; size: few; CDR3: CASSGWRASSYNEQFF; DNA: TGTGCCAGCAGCGGTTGGAGGGCCAGCTCCTACAATGAGCAGTTCTTC
D: .; V: TRBV6-1; J: TRBJ2-1; size: .; CDR3: CASSSEAERYNEQFF; DNA: TGTGCCAGCAGCTCCGAGGCAGAAAGATACAATGAGCAGTTCTTC
D: .; V: TRBV6-5; J: TRBJ1-5; size: .; CDR3: CASSIAPGLHQPQHF; DNA: TGTGCCAGCAGCATTGCGCCAGGGTTACATCAGCCCCAGCATTTT
D: .; V: TRBV6-4; J: TRBJ1-4; size: .; CDR3: CASIFEKLFF; DNA: TGTGCCAGCATTTTTGAAAAACTGTTTTTT
D: .; V: TRBV14; J: TRBJ2-5; size: .; CDR3: CASSQKRTKQETQYF; DNA: TGTGCCAGCAGCCAAAAACGGACTAAACAAGAGACCCAGTACTTC
D: .; V: TRBV7-9; J: TRBJ1-1; size: .; CDR3: CASSLQSSTEAFF; DNA: TGTGCCAGCAGCTTACAGTCGAGTACTGAAGCTTTCTTT
D: TRBD1; V: TRBV5-1; J: TRBJ1-3; size: .; CDR3: CASSLAYRGSGNTIYF; DNA: TGCGCCAGCAGCTTGGCCTACAGGGGATCTGGAAACACCATATATTTT
D: .; V: TRBV5-8; J: TRBJ1-6; size: few; CDR3: CASSSGWTHF; DNA: TGTGCCAGCAGCTCGGGGTGGACACACTTT
D: TRBD2; V: TRBV15; J: TRBJ2-3; size: few; CDR3: CATSRGGLVDTQYF; DNA: TGTGCCACCAGCAGGGGCGGACTAGTTGATACGCAGTATTTT
D: .; V: TRBV15; J: TRBJ2-4; size: .; CDR3: CATSRQGGNIQYF; DNA: TGTGCCACCAGCAGACAGGGTGGAAACATTCAGTACTTC
D: .; V: TRBV2; J: TRBJ1-4; size: once; CDR3: CASSDDVQGGEKLFF; DNA: TGTGCCAGCAGTGACGACGTCCAGGGAGGTGAAAAACTGTTTTTT
D: .; V: TRBV7-2; J: TRBJ1-1; size: .; CDR3: CASSLKAGVTEAFF; DNA: TGTGCCAGCAGCTTAAAGGCAGGGGTCACTGAAGCTTTCTTT
D: .; V: TRBV7-9; J: TRBJ2-7; size: few; CDR3: CASSPSSRSYEQYF; DNA: TGTGCCAGCAGCCCCTCTTCCAGGTCCTACGAGCAGTACTTC
D: .; V: TRBV29-1; J: TRBJ1-2; size: few; CDR3: CSVDYSAGYTF; DNA: TGCAGCGTTGACTACAGCGCGGGCTACACCTTC